The rows below give T cell receptor beta chains drawn from one sample of a study of graft-versus-host responses after intestinal transplantation. Their recognized antigens are unknown. Method: immunoSEQ multiplex PCR; TCRdb's copy keeps in-frame clones and lacks some. The sample includes 35,000 to 45,000 clones, approximately 94% of them seen just once. The source material was unstimulated CD4+ T cells sorted from spleen or lymph node cells, sampled before transplant. The receptors derive from a human donor who was the organ donor for an intestinal transplant. Both conserved end residues are part of each CDR3. The D gene is left open where the match is weak. Clone size is not always given. Where it is, it says once, few, many or a class for expanded clones.

abundance: .
v_gene: TRBV10-2
d_gene: .
j_gene: TRBJ2-7
CDR3nt: TGCGCCAGCTCCTTCGACAGGTCGGTTTTTTACTTC
CDR3aa: CASSFDRSVFYF

abundance: .
v_gene: TRBV15
d_gene: .
j_gene: TRBJ1-1
CDR3nt: TGTGCCACCAGCAGAGGGAAACGGAGTGACACTGAAGCTTTCTTT
CDR3aa: CATSRGKRSDTEAFF

abundance: .
v_gene: TRBV5-5
d_gene: TRBD1
j_gene: TRBJ2-1
CDR3nt: TGTGCCAGCAGCGGAGGGACAGGGGGCGCGAGCTCCTACAATGAGCAGTTCTTC
CDR3aa: CASSGGTGGASSYNEQFF

abundance: .
v_gene: TRBV19
d_gene: .
j_gene: TRBJ1-1
CDR3nt: TGTGCCAGAGGACGGATTGAAGCTTTCTTT
CDR3aa: CARGRIEAFF

abundance: .
v_gene: TRBV5-6
d_gene: .
j_gene: TRBJ2-2
CDR3nt: TGTGCCAGCAGCCCCCCCCGGGACCTTGCTCGGGTAGGCGGGGAGCTGTTTTTT
CDR3aa: CASSPPRDLARVGGELFF

abundance: .
v_gene: TRBV4-3
d_gene: TRBD2
j_gene: TRBJ2-1
CDR3nt: TGCGCCAGCAGCCCCCGGGTTAGCGGGGGATACAATGAGCAGTTCTTC
CDR3aa: CASSPRVSGGYNEQFF

abundance: .
v_gene: TRBV30
d_gene: TRBD1
j_gene: TRBJ2-1
CDR3nt: TGTGCCTGGAGGCCCTTCGACAGGGCGGGTGAGCAGTTCTTC
CDR3aa: CAWRPFDRAGEQFF

abundance: .
v_gene: TRBV19
d_gene: .
j_gene: TRBJ1-2
CDR3nt: TGTGCCAGTAGTATAGCGGACTTCTATGGCTACACCTTC
CDR3aa: CASSIADFYGYTF

abundance: .
v_gene: TRBV6-4
d_gene: TRBD1
j_gene: TRBJ2-3
CDR3nt: TGTGCCAGCAGTGCCTCGGGACAGGGCACAGATACGCAGTATTTT
CDR3aa: CASSASGQGTDTQYF

abundance: .
v_gene: TRBV6-1
d_gene: TRBD1
j_gene: TRBJ1-2
CDR3nt: TGTGCCAGCAGTTATCCCGGGACAGGCGGCTACACCTTC
CDR3aa: CASSYPGTGGYTF

abundance: few
v_gene: TRBV10-3
d_gene: .
j_gene: TRBJ1-1
CDR3nt: TGTGCCATCAGGACAGGGAACACTGAAGCTTTCTTT
CDR3aa: CAIRTGNTEAFF

abundance: .
v_gene: TRBV11-3
d_gene: .
j_gene: TRBJ1-6
CDR3nt: TGTGCCAGCAGCTTAGATCCCCAGGGTAGCTCCTATAATTCACCCCTCCACTTT
CDR3aa: CASSLDPQGSSYNSPLHF

abundance: .
v_gene: TRBV5-1
d_gene: .
j_gene: TRBJ2-1
CDR3nt: TGCGCCAGCAGCCTCGACAGAAGCTCCTACAATGAGCAGTTCTTC
CDR3aa: CASSLDRSSYNEQFF

abundance: .
v_gene: TRBV5-5
d_gene: .
j_gene: TRBJ2-1
CDR3nt: TGTGCCAGCAGCCAACAACCCAATTTAGGGTCCCACCCTTTCAATGAGCAGTTCTTC
CDR3aa: CASSQQPNLGSHPFNEQFF

abundance: .
v_gene: TRBV5-1
d_gene: TRBD1
j_gene: TRBJ2-5
CDR3nt: TGCGCCAGCAGGCCTGGGACAGTAGGGGAGACCCAGTACTTC
CDR3aa: CASRPGTVGETQYF

abundance: .
v_gene: TRBV5-1
d_gene: TRBD1
j_gene: TRBJ1-4
CDR3nt: TGCGCCAGCAGCGGCGGGACAGGGTACGAAAAACTGTTTTTT
CDR3aa: CASSGGTGYEKLFF

abundance: .
v_gene: TRBV30
d_gene: .
j_gene: TRBJ1-2
CDR3nt: TGTGCCTGGAGTGACCGACAAAGCCTCAATAGCTACACCTTC
CDR3aa: CAWSDRQSLNSYTF

abundance: .
v_gene: TRBV7-9
d_gene: TRBD1
j_gene: TRBJ1-1
CDR3nt: TGTGCCAGCAGCTTAGCTGGGACAGGAGTGAACACTGAAGCTTTCTTT
CDR3aa: CASSLAGTGVNTEAFF

abundance: .
v_gene: TRBV5-1
d_gene: TRBD1
j_gene: TRBJ2-3
CDR3nt: TGCGCCAGCAGCTTAGGCGGACAGGGGGCGTTGAGCACAGATACGCAGTATTTT
CDR3aa: CASSLGGQGALSTDTQYF

abundance: .
v_gene: TRBV5-4
d_gene: .
j_gene: TRBJ2-2
CDR3nt: TGTGCCAGCAGCCCCGCGACTGGCAACACCGGGGAGCTGTTTTTT
CDR3aa: CASSPATGNTGELFF

abundance: once
v_gene: TRBV4-1
d_gene: .
j_gene: TRBJ1-2
CDR3nt: TGCGCCAGCAGCGAGTCGGCCTCTAGGGGCTACACCTTC
CDR3aa: CASSESASRGYTF

abundance: .
v_gene: TRBV6-6
d_gene: TRBD1
j_gene: TRBJ2-5
CDR3nt: TGTGCCAGCAGTCCGGACAGGGTTCAGACCCAGTACTTC
CDR3aa: CASSPDRVQTQYF

abundance: .
v_gene: TRBV5-6
d_gene: .
j_gene: TRBJ2-5
CDR3nt: TGTGCCAGCAGCCCACCCACAGATTACCAAGAGACCCAGTACTTC
CDR3aa: CASSPPTDYQETQYF

abundance: .
v_gene: TRBV5-4
d_gene: .
j_gene: TRBJ1-1
CDR3nt: TGTGCCAGCAGACCCGGACGGACGAACACTGAAGCTTTCTTT
CDR3aa: CASRPGRTNTEAFF

abundance: .
v_gene: TRBV5-6
d_gene: TRBD1
j_gene: TRBJ2-7
CDR3nt: TGTGCCAGCAGCTATTGGACAGGGTTCTACGAGCAGTACTTC
CDR3aa: CASSYWTGFYEQYF

abundance: .
v_gene: TRBV19
d_gene: .
j_gene: TRBJ2-3
CDR3nt: TGTGCCAGTAGTATAGATCAGTGGCAAGATACGCAGTATTTT
CDR3aa: CASSIDQWQDTQYF

abundance: .
v_gene: TRBV7-9
d_gene: TRBD2
j_gene: TRBJ2-7
CDR3nt: TGTGCCAGCAGCTTACTAGCGGGGGCCTACGAGCAGTACTTC
CDR3aa: CASSLLAGAYEQYF

abundance: once
v_gene: TRBV7-9
d_gene: .
j_gene: TRBJ2-3
CDR3nt: TGTGCCAGCAGCTTAGGTCATGGAAGCGGAGGCACAGATACGCAGTATTTT
CDR3aa: CASSLGHGSGGTDTQYF

abundance: .
v_gene: TRBV6-6
d_gene: .
j_gene: TRBJ1-1
CDR3nt: TGTGCCAGCAGTTACTCCACGGGCACTGAAGCTTTCTTT
CDR3aa: CASSYSTGTEAFF

abundance: .
v_gene: TRBV9
d_gene: TRBD1
j_gene: TRBJ1-6
CDR3nt: TGTGCCAGCGGGACAGGGGATTCACCCCTCCACTTT
CDR3aa: CASGTGDSPLHF